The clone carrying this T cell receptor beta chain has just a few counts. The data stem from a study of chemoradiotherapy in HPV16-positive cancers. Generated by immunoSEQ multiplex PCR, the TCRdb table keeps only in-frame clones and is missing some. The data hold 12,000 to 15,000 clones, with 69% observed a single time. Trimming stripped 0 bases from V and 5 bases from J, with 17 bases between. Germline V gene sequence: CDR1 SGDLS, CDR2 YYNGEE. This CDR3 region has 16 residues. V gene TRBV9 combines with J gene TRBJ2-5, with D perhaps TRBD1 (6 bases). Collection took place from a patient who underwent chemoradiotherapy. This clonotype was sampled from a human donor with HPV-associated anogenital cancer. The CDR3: CASSVDPGVPSETQYF. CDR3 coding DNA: TGTGCCAGCAGCGTAGACCCAGGGGTGCCCTCTGAGACCCAGTACTTC.